This TCR beta chain was documented in a study of blood T cell repertoires in COVID-19. Germline trimming cut 2 bases from V and 6 bases from J; bases unmatched to any gene: 2. Germline V gene sequence: CDR1 SGHRS, CDR2 YFSETQ. This CDR3 contains 14 residues. Assay: immunoSEQ multiplex PCR; the TCRdb copy retains only in-frame clones and omits some. In the table there are approximately 120,000 clones, approximately 90% of which are singletons. The TCR comes from a human donor with acute or convalescent COVID-19. The donor label of this sample is uncertain. The rearrangement joins TRBV5-1 to TRBJ2-1; TRBD1 aligns across 10 bases. Sequenced input: peripheral blood. CDR3 sequence reads: CASSLGQGVNEQFF. Written as DNA, the CDR3 is TGCGCCAGCAGCTTAGGACAGGGGGTCAATGAGCAGTTCTTC.